Below, 8 T cell receptor beta chains from the same sample are listed, as sequenced in a study of T cells after yellow fever vaccination. TCRdb reanalysed the 5' RACE reads using MiXCR and keeps one entry per CDR3 protein. Of a few hundred thousand distinct CDR3 sequences in the sample, 3.6% are singletons; the top ten hold around 19%. Sequences were derived from PBMCs, sampled 15 days after the yellow fever booster vaccination. These receptors all come from a man aged 18 to 29 who received the YFV17D yellow fever vaccine.

There are many counts of this clonotype. The chain carries TRBV27 and TRBJ2-7, with D possibly matching TRBD1 (6 bases). Trimming took 0 bases from V and 10 from J, leaving 13 bases between them. The germline gives CDR1 MNHEY, CDR2 SMNVEV (reference sequence). The length of the CDR3 is 13 residues. DNA for the CDR3: TGTGCCAGCAGTTTATCGCCGGACAGCCGCCAGTACGTC. Its translation: CASSLSPDSRQYV.

This clonotype has a count of ten or more. This sequence joins TRBV7-9 and TRBJ1-2; 9 bases fit TRBD1. Trimming took 5 bases from V and 8 from J; bases not matched to a gene: 12. CDR1 SEHNR and CDR2 FQNEAQ come from the germline V gene (reference sequence). The CDR3 is 15 residues long. CDR3 sequence (DNA): TGTGCCAGCAGCCTTTCGGGACAGGGAAGAAGAGGCTACACCTTC. Protein: CASSLSGQGRRGYTF. Using reference TRBV7-9 and TRBJ1-2 for the parts outside the CDR3, the full variable domain is DTGVSQNPRHKITKRGQNVTFRCDPISEHNRLYWYRQTLGQGPEFLTYFQNEAQLEKSRLLSDRFSAERPKGSFSTLEIQRTEQGDSAMYLCASSLSGQGRRGYTFGSGTRLTVV.

This clonotype was seen ten or more times. This chain uses TRBV28 with TRBJ1-3; D unresolved. Germline CDR1 is MDHEN and CDR2 is SYDVKM. Trimming cost V 4 bases and J 0 bases, with 13 bases left between them. The CDR3 sequence is 16 residues long. CDR3 sequence (DNA): TGTGCCAGCAGTTCCTCTATACTCGGCTCTGGAAACACCATATATTTT. The encoded protein is CASSSSILGSGNTIYF.

This clonotype was counted many times. J is TRBJ2-5 and V is TRBV7-8, with D unclear. Germline lookup yields CDR1 SGHVS and CDR2 FQNEAQ. The V gene lost 0 bases and the J gene lost 5 bases, with 4 bases spanning the gap. This CDR3 has 12 amino acids. The CDR3 sequence is CASSLAFETQYF. For the CDR3, the DNA is TGTGCCAGCAGCTTAGCGTTCGAGACCCAGTACTTC.

This clonotype appeared many times. This chain uses TRBV7-2 with TRBJ1-5, with 8 bases aligning to TRBD1. The CDR3 extends over 19 amino acids. J lost 2 bases, V lost 1 base, and 13 bases had no gene match. Germline lookup yields CDR1 SGHTA and CDR2 FQGNSA. The DNA of the CDR3 is TGTGCCAGCAGCTTAGGACCCCGAGGATTGGGACAGGGCAATCAGCCCCAGCATTTT. Encoded protein: CASSLGPRGLGQGNQPQHF.

This clonotype showed up many times. This rearrangement joins TRBV20-1 to TRBJ2-3; the D is unclear. CDR1 and CDR2 from the germline V gene are DFQATT and SNEGSKA (reference sequence). V lost 4 bases and J lost 7, with 6 bases in between. The CDR3 is made up of 10 amino acids. CDR3 in amino acids: CSAKFNTQYF. CDR3 in DNA: TGCAGTGCTAAATTCAATACGCAGTATTTT.

This clonotype was counted ten times or more. The chain carries TRBV11-2 and TRBJ2-5, with TRBD2 identical over 12 bases. Germline trimming cut 1 base from V and 5 bases from J; bases unmatched to any gene: 8. The CDR3 is made up of 17 amino acids. CDR1 is SGHAT and CDR2 is FQNNGV in the germline V gene. CDR3 coding DNA: TGTGCCAGCAGCTTAGGTTCTAGCGGGGGGGCTTCGGAGACCCAGTACTTC. The encoded protein is CASSLGSSGGASETQYF.

This sequence joins TRBV20-1 and TRBJ1-2; 8 bases are a match to TRBD1. This CDR3 has 13 amino acids. V shed 0 bases, J shed 6 bases, and the junction held 3 bases outside the gene matches. Germline CDR1 reads DFQATT; CDR2 reads SNEGSKA (reference sequence). The CDR3 region has the DNA TGCAGTGCTAGAGAGGACAGGGCTGATGGCTACACCTTC. This codes for CSAREDRADGYTF.